Sequencing of this TCR beta chain was carried out in a study of neurological immune-mediated disorders. This clonotype has at least ten counts. Its specificity is unknown. Study-level results: Whereas HTLV-1-associated myelopathy showed the most TCR clonal expansion, multiple sclerosis showed the least, with levels below those of healthy controls.

Germline CDR1 KGHSH, CDR2 LQKENI. Between the trimmed V and J ends, which lost 5 bases and 2 bases, there was a span of 4 bases. CDR3 length equals 12 residues. Unsorted libraries were generated from 2 million PBMCs. These cells had been stored in RNAlater at -80 C. The cDNA came from 5'RACE, which used 10-nucleotide random UMIs. Over 170 million TCR-beta sequences from 15-18 subjects came out of each sequencing run. TCRdb fed the 5' RACE reads into MiXCR, producing one record per CDR3 protein. The data contain about 66,000 distinct CDR3 sequences, about 4.2% of them singletons. The receptor was isolated from a man aged 25 to 40 with multiple sclerosis. The chain links TRBV18 to TRBJ1-5; no firm D call. The material sequenced was PBMCs. CDR3 nucleotide sequence: TGTGCCAGCTCAGGTGGCAATCAGCCCCAGCATTTT. It is translated as CASSGGNQPQHF.